The entry below gives a single T cell receptor (beta chain) sequence along with its context. Antigen specificity is unknown. These data are taken from a study of cytomegalovirus exposure and HLA in healthy donors. Whole-study results and caveats: Reports indicated that the classifier achieved high specificity and sensitivity in diagnosing cytomegalovirus status.

The CDR3 contains 16 residues. CDR1 and CDR2 from the germline V gene are SGDLS and YYNGEE. V lost 4 bases, J lost 4 bases, and 18 bases lay in between. Produced via immunoSEQ multiplex PCR; TCRdb's table is partial and in-frame only. The sample lists about 360,000 clones, 86% occurring once. The sequenced sample consisted of PBMCs. This TCR derives from a woman younger than 30 in good health and CMV-seronegative. This sequence joins TRBV9 and TRBJ2-1; maybe TRBD2 (6 bases). CDR3 amino acids: CASSTFSGGIYNEQFF. For the CDR3, the DNA is TGTGCCAGCAGCACATTTAGCGGAGGGATTTACAATGAGCAGTTCTTC.